This T cell receptor beta chain appears in the sequencing data of a study of shared clonotypes between healthy human individuals. Study overall: Researchers assigned three CD4 naive, three CD4 memory, two CD8 naive and one CD8 memory plate to each donor. Overall study findings and caveats: A generally larger estimated richness was seen in naive subsets than in memory subsets. In a handful of donors, about 5% of naive CD4 clonotypes appeared in common. The study sampled only blood, and tissue repertoires likely differ.

As to this clone: Its antigen is unknown.

This table comes from immunoSEQ multiplex PCR, and its TCRdb copy is limited to in-frame clones, with some not included. This repertoire shows 550,000 to 600,000 clones, about 98% found once; its top ten account for 0.3%. As defined, naive CD8 cells were CD45RO-negative and positively selected for CCR7, with terminally differentiated effector memory CD45RA+ cells excluded. Sequencing was done on a sample of naive CD8+ T cells sorted from blood. The TCR sequence derives from a young man in good health.

The CDR3 bases are TGTGCCACCAGCGAGACTAGCTCCTACGAGCAGTACTTC. Translated, it gives CATSETSSYEQYF. The chain is built from TRBV15 and TRBJ2-7; D perhaps matches TRBD2 (6 bases). This CDR3 spans 13 amino acids. Trimming pared 5 bases from V and 0 bases from J, leaving 8 bases between. The germline gives CDR1 LNHNV, CDR2 YYDKDF (reference sequence).